This T cell receptor beta chain was recovered during a study of Ad26.COV2.S vaccination and SARS-CoV-2 variants. Study in general: Donor had been placed in the Ad26.COV2.S arm of the COV1001 trial. Overall study findings and caveats: Vaccinees and placebo recipients showed similar non-spike TCR breadth. Spike-specific TCR breadth was greater in vaccine than placebo recipients.

The assay was immunoSEQ multiplex PCR, and TCRdb's table has in-frame clones only and misses some. The sample holds 440,000 or so clones, roughly 91% seen once. The treatment is: some 20 received Ad26.COV2.S at low or high dose, single or two shots; 5 received placebo; per-sample allocation not given. Collection of the samples took place on day 63 after the first injection of vaccine or placebo. Germline loops: CDR1 MGHRA, CDR2 YSYEKL. The CDR3 is 15 residues long. The ends were cut back, 0 bases at V and 6 bases at J, with 12 bases in the middle. This clone occurred once. The antigen is undetermined. This chain joins TRBV4-1 and TRBJ2-1, with D maybe TRBD2 (6 bases). The TCR comes from a person between 18 and 65 years old who received the Ad26.COV2.S COVID-19 vaccine or a placebo. The sample in question was peripheral blood, obtained in a trial of Ad26.COV2.S vaccine versus placebo. The CDR3 nucleotides are TGCGCCAGCAGCCAAGACGGGAGATCCGGCAATGAGCAGTTCTTC. Translated, it gives CASSQDGRSGNEQFF.